The 5 T cell receptor beta chains reported below all come from one sample, sequenced in a study of cytomegalovirus exposure and HLA in healthy donors. With 60 Vbeta and 13 Jbeta primers, the PCR was carried out. Here immunoSEQ multiplex PCR was the method, and the copy in TCRdb shows in-frame clones only, minus some. The sample shows approximately 100,000 clones, around 80% of them seen only once. Sequenced sample: PBMCs. Receptors originate from a woman aged 40 to 55 in good health and CMV-seronegative.

The rearrangement uses TRBV15 and TRBJ2-3, with 10 bases lining up with TRBD2. The CDR3 extends over 17 amino acids. Trimming cost V 0 bases and J 6 bases; bases outside gene matches: 9. Looked up from germline, CDR1 is LNHNV and CDR2 is YYDKDF (reference sequence). The CDR3: CATSREEREGPVDTQYF. The CDR3 DNA is TGTGCCACCAGCAGAGAGGAGCGGGAGGGTCCTGTGGATACGCAGTATTTT.

The chain uses TRBV30 and TRBJ2-1, with 10 bases that match TRBD2. Germline V lookup: CDR1 GTSNPN, CDR2 SVGIG (reference sequence). This CDR3 is 13 amino acids long. V lost 7 bases and J lost 4; bases outside the gene matches: 4. In DNA form, the CDR3 reads TGTGCCTCAACTAGCGGGAAATACAATGAGCAGTTCTTC. As protein: CASTSGKYNEQFF.

The chain links TRBV27 to TRBJ2-7; 9 nucleotides align to TRBD2. The V gene end was trimmed by 2 bases and the J gene end by 2 bases; junction bases not matched to a gene: 4. Germline V gene lookup returns CDR1 MNHEY and CDR2 SMNVEV (reference sequence). This CDR3 contains 15 residues. The CDR3 reads CASSLGPSGAYEQYF. In nucleotides, the CDR3 is TGTGCCAGCAGTTTAGGACCTAGCGGGGCCTACGAGCAGTACTTC.

The gene calls are TRBV28 and TRBJ2-7; possibly TRBD1 for D (5 bases). Germline CDR1 reads MDHEN; CDR2 reads SYDVKM. V lost 5 bases and J lost 0, with 14 bases in between. This CDR3 region has 15 residues. The CDR3 DNA follows: TGTGCCAGCAGTATAGGGGATTCCCTCTCCTACGAGCAGTACTTC. Translating it yields CASSIGDSLSYEQYF.

In nucleotides, the CDR3 is TGTGCCAGCAGGCCGGGACAGCAGAACACTGAAGCTTTCTTT. Translation: CASRPGQQNTEAFF. This chain connects TRBV6-5 to TRBJ1-1; 7 bases align to TRBD1. The CDR3 has 14 amino acids. V lost 6 bases and J lost 1; bases outside the gene matches: 5. Germline loops: CDR1 MNHEY, CDR2 SVGAGI.